This note documents a single TCR beta chain sequence. This entry comes from a study of blood T cell repertoires in COVID-19. Whole-study context: The cDNA or gDNA used as material had been derived from T cells, B-cell-depleted T cells, or PBMCs.

Here immunoSEQ multiplex PCR was the method, and the copy in TCRdb shows in-frame clones only, minus some. This table has approximately 260,000 clones, around four fifths appearing once. The TCR comes from a man in his 60s who had recovered from COVID-19. Input material: peripheral blood.

The CDR3 loop is CASEDTSSGNTIYF. The CDR3 bases are TGTGCCAGCGAGGACACGAGCTCTGGAAACACCATATATTTT. The chain is built from TRBV25-1 and TRBJ1-3, with D possibly TRBD1 on 5 matching bases. This CDR3 contains 14 residues. Germline CDR1 and CDR2: MGHDK and SYGVNS. The V and J ends lost 8 bases and 0 bases respectively, with 11 bases between them.